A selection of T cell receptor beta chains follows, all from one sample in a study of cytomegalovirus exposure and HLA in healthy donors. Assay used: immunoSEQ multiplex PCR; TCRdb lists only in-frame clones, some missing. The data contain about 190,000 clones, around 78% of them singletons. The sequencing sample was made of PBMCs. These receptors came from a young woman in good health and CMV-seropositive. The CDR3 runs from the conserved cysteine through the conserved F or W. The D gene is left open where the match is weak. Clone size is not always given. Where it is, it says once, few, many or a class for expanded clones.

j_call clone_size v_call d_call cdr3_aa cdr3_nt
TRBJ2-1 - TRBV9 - CASSVTSREVEQFF TGTGCCAGCAGCGTAACCTCCAGGGAAGTTGAGCAGTTCTTC
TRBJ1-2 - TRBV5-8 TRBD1 CASSLDRGQLGYTF TGTGCCAGCAGCTTGGACAGGGGGCAACTTGGCTACACCTTC
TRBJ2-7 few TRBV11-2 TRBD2 CASSLAAGTSGYEQYF TGTGCCAGCAGCTTAGCCGCCGGGACTAGCGGCTACGAGCAGTACTTC
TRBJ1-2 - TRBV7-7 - CASSLARQHLECGYTF TGTGCTAGCAGCTTAGCGCGGCAACACCTGGAGTGCGGCTACACCTTC
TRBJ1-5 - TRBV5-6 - CASSLFLRSNQPQHF TGTGCCAGCAGCTTGTTTTTGCGTAGCAATCAGCCCCAGCATTTT
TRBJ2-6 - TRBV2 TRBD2 CASMRGKLTSGANVLTF TGTGCCAGCATGCGGGGGAAGCTTACCTCTGGGGCCAACGTCCTGACTTTC
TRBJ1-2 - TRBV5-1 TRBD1 CASSQGQGGAEPNYGYTF TGCGCCAGCAGCCAGGGACAGGGCGGCGCTGAGCCTAACTATGGCTACACCTTC
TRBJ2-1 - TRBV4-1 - CASSQGGRGALVEQFF TGCGCCAGCAGCCAAGGAGGGAGGGGGGCGCTTGTTGAGCAGTTCTTC
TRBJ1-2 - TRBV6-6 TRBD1 CASTPAPTGQGGGYTF TGTGCCAGCACTCCAGCCCCGACGGGACAGGGAGGTGGCTACACCTTC
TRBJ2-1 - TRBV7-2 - CASSLAGGRYNEQFF TGTGCCAGCAGCTTAGCGGGGGGACGGTACAATGAGCAGTTCTTC
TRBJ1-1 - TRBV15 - CATSTTSGIHTEAFF TGTGCCACCAGCACTACCTCAGGGATTCACACTGAAGCTTTCTTT
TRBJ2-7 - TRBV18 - CASSPNRGEQYF TGTGCCAGCTCACCAAACCGGGGCGAGCAGTACTTC
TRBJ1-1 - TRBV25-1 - CASSYSRGNAVVDTEAFF TGTGCCAGCAGTTATTCTCGGGGAAACGCGGTGGTGGACACTGAAGCTTTCTTT
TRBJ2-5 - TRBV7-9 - CASSLTEETQYF TGTGCCAGCAGCTTGACTGAAGAGACCCAGTACTTC
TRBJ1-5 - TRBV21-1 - CASSKLGERGEGFGQPQHF TGTGCCAGCAGCAAATTAGGGGAGAGAGGGGAGGGTTTCGGGCAGCCCCAGCATTTT
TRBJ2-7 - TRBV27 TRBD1 CASSPGQVTEQYF TGTGCTAGCAGTCCAGGACAGGTAACCGAGCAGTACTTC
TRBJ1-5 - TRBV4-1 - CASSQVQGVNQPQHF TGCGCCAGCAGCCAAGTACAGGGAGTCAATCAGCCCCAGCATTTT
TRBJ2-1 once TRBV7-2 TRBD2 CASSLAAAGGYNEQFF TGTGCCAGCAGCTTAGCTGCGGCGGGAGGGTACAATGAGCAGTTCTTC
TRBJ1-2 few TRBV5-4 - CASSPQGGEYYGYTF TGTGCCAGCAGCCCACAGGGAGGGGAGTACTATGGCTACACCTTC
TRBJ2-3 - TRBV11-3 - CASSSVGYADTQYF TGTGCCAGCAGCTCGGTGGGCTACGCAGATACGCAGTATTTT
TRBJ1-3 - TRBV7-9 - CASSSLDRGNTIYF TGTGCCAGCAGCTCCTTAGACAGAGGAAACACCATATATTTT
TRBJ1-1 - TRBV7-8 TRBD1 CASSLRDRVLMNTEAFF TGTGCCAGCAGCTTACGGGACAGGGTCCTCATGAACACTGAAGCTTTCTTT
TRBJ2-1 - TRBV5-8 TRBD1 CASGSRTGGYNEQFF TGTGCCAGCGGGTCTCGGACAGGTGGCTACAATGAGCAGTTCTTC
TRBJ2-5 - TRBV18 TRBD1 CASSPPGQDLETQYF TGTGCCAGCTCACCCCCGGGACAGGACTTGGAGACCCAGTACTTC
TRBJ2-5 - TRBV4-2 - CASSQDSSRGETQYF TGTGCCAGCAGCCAAGATTCGAGTCGGGGGGAGACCCAGTACTTC
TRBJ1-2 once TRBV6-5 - CASSLSTPRGHGYTF TGTGCCAGCTCCCTGAGCACTCCAAGAGGCCATGGCTACACCTTC
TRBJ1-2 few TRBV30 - CAWRRQPAPGYTF TGTGCCTGGAGAAGACAGCCGGCGCCCGGCTACACCTTC
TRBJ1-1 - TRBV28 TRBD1 CASSQTGDTTEAFF TGTGCCAGCAGCCAAACAGGGGACACCACTGAAGCTTTCTTT
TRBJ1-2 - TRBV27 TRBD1 CATGTAANYGYTF TGTGCCACCGGGACAGCTGCTAACTATGGCTACACCTTC
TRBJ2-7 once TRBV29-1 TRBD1 CSVEEARTGFHEQYF TGCAGCGTTGAAGAGGCTCGGACAGGGTTCCACGAGCAGTACTTC
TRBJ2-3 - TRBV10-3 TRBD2 CAIKKREGQTSEDTQYF TGTGCCATCAAAAAGCGGGAGGGCCAGACTTCAGAAGATACGCAGTATTTT
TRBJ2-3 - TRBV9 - CASSVGSEVFLTQYF TGTGCCAGCAGCGTAGGCAGTGAGGTATTTTTAACGCAGTATTTT
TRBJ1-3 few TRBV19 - CASRLGLSSGNTIYF TGTGCCAGTAGGCTCGGACTTAGCTCTGGAAACACCATATATTTT
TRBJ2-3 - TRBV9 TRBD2 CASSVVGEGPDTQYF TGTGCCAGCAGCGTAGTGGGGGAGGGTCCAGATACGCAGTATTTT
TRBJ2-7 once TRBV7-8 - CASSSLDRLGGSYEQYF TGTGCCAGCAGCTCCTTGGACAGACTCGGGGGGAGCTACGAGCAGTACTTC
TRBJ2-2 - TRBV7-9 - CASSSNTGELFF TGTGCCAGCAGCTCTAACACCGGGGAGCTGTTTTTT
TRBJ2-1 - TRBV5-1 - CASSLASRALYNEQFF TGCGCCAGCAGCCTGGCGAGCAGGGCACTATACAATGAGCAGTTCTTC
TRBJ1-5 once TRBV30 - CAWSVGTHQPQHF TGTGCCTGGAGTGTTGGTACTCATCAGCCCCAGCATTTT
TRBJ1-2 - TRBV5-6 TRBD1 CASSLTGRGLHGYTF TGTGCCAGCAGCCTGACAGGGCGCGGGCTCCATGGCTACACCTTC
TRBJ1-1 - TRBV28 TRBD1 CASSLYEGASEAFF TGTGCCAGCAGTTTATATGAGGGGGCCAGTGAAGCTTTCTTT
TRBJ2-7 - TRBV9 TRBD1 CASSVGTGAYEQYF TGTGCCAGCAGCGTAGGGACAGGGGCCTACGAGCAGTACTTC
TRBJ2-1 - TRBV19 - CASSPVLTFYNEQFF TGTGCCAGTAGTCCGGTCCTGACTTTTTACAATGAGCAGTTCTTC
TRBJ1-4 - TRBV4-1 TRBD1 CASSPRDRGMTNEKLFF TGCGCCAGCAGCCCCCGGGACAGGGGTATGACTAATGAAAAACTGTTTTTT
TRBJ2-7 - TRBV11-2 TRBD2 CASRSGLAGALSYEQYF TGTGCCAGCAGATCGGGACTAGCGGGAGCGTTGTCCTACGAGCAGTACTTC
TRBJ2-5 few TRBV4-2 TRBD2 CASSQKREGQETQYF TGTGCCAGCAGCCAAAAGCGGGAGGGCCAAGAGACCCAGTACTTC
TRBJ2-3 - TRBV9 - CASSVESRDTQYF TGTGCCAGCAGCGTAGAATCGCGGGATACGCAGTATTTT
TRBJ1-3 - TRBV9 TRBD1 CASSVNDRADTIYF TGTGCCAGCAGCGTAAATGACAGGGCAGACACCATATATTTT
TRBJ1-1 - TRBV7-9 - CASSLTPQGEAFF TGTGCCAGCAGCTTGACCCCCCAGGGGGAAGCTTTCTTT
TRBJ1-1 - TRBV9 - CASSPGGGNTEAFF TGTGCCAGCAGCCCGGGAGGGGGGAACACTGAAGCTTTCTTT
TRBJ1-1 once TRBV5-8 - CASSLVQGLNTEAFF TGTGCCAGCAGCTTGGTTCAGGGGCTGAACACTGAAGCTTTCTTT
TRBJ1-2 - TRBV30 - CAWSGGTGVDGYTF TGTGCCTGGAGTGGAGGGACGGGGGTCGATGGCTACACCTTC
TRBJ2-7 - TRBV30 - CAWSPNPSSGRSATYEQHF TGTGCCTGGAGTCCTAACCCCTCTTCTGGAAGAAGCGCAACCTACGAGCAGCACTTC
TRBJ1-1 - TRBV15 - CATSRRDPGSEAFF TGTGCCACCAGCAGAAGAGACCCGGGTTCCGAAGCTTTCTTT
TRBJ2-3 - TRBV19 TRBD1 CASSIGTGSHTQYF TGTGCCAGTAGTATTGGGACAGGGTCCCATACGCAGTATTTT